Listed here are 21 T cell receptor beta chains from one sample, sequenced in a study of shared clonotypes between healthy human individuals. The method was immunoSEQ multiplex PCR; TCRdb's version includes in-frame clones alone and lacks a portion of them. The repertoire includes 490,000 or so clones, around 80% of them detected once, and 10% to 15% sits in the top ten. Material: PBMCs. These receptors were collected from a woman in her 40s in good health. Some clones in this sample may be carry-over from other donors' samples.

The J gene is TRBJ2-2, the V gene TRBV19; the match to TRBD2 covers 11 bases. The germline gives CDR1 LNHDA, CDR2 SQIVND (reference sequence). The length of the CDR3 is 16 residues. Germline trimming cut 8 bases from V and 3 bases from J; bases unmatched to any gene: 8. The CDR3 loop reads CASFQGTSGYTGELFF. Written as DNA, the CDR3 is TGTGCCAGTTTTCAAGGGACTAGCGGATACACCGGGGAGCTGTTTTTT.

The chain employs TRBV7-8 and TRBJ2-3; TRBD1 matches at 7 bases. After removal of 5 bases from V and 3 bases from J, the junction contained 14 bases not matched to a gene. The CDR3 consists of 17 residues. The germline V gene has CDR1 SGHVS and CDR2 FQNEAQ. CDR3 amino acids: CASSPRTGGRRTDTQYF. The DNA for the CDR3 is TGTGCCAGCAGCCCCAGGACAGGTGGACGGCGGACAGATACGCAGTATTTT.

J is TRBJ2-1 and V is TRBV5-1; TRBD1 or TRBD2 may be the D gene (5 bases each). CDR3 length: 14 amino acids. The germline V gene has CDR1 SGHRS and CDR2 YFSETQ. Trimming left V 4 bases short and J 9 bases short, with 17 bases between. The CDR3 reads CASSDGTLWGEQFF. DNA for the CDR3: TGCGCCAGCAGCGACGGGACCCTATGGGGTGAGCAGTTCTTC.

This chain connects TRBV11-2 to TRBJ2-7; TRBD2 matches 9 bases. The ends lost 4 bases at V and 9 bases at J; junction bases unmatched: 16. Germline V gene sequence: CDR1 SGHAT, CDR2 FQNNGV. The CDR3 loop spans 16 amino acids. CDR3 sequence (DNA): TGTGCCAGCAGCTCCAGTTTGCGGGAGGGCCCTAGTGGGCAGTACTTC. Amino acids: CASSSSLREGPSGQYF.

A few counts support this clone. The chain recombines TRBV2 with TRBJ2-6; no definite D call. This CDR3 contains 14 residues. V lost 6 bases and J 3 bases, leaving 9 bases between the germline ends. Germline V CDR1 and CDR2: SNHLY, FYNNEI. This chain's CDR3 is CASSLEGGANVLTF. CDR3 nucleotides: TGTGCCAGCAGCCTAGAAGGTGGGGCCAACGTCCTGACTTTC.

V and J are TRBV18 and TRBJ2-3; the D is unclear. V lost 4 bases, J lost 4 bases, and 9 bases lay in between. The germline V gene encodes CDR1 KGHSH and CDR2 LQKENI. The CDR3 has 13 amino acids. The CDR3 region is CASSRPSPDTQYF. The CDR3 nucleotides read TGTGCCAGCTCACGACCGTCCCCAGATACGCAGTATTTT.

The chain joins TRBV23-1 to TRBJ2-6; 9 nucleotides agree with TRBD1. TRBV23-1 is reported as an ORF; its role is uncertain. J gave up 2 bases and V 4 bases, and 9 bases lay outside the gene matches. This CDR3 has 18 residues. The CDR3 DNA sequence: TGCGCCAGCAGTCCCTCCCGGGACAGGGTACCTGGGGCCAACGTCCTGACTTTC. It yields the protein CASSPSRDRVPGANVLTF.

This clone was observed a handful of times. The chain employs TRBV5-1 and TRBJ2-2; the D gene is possibly TRBD2 (5 bases). Germline CDR1 SGHRS, CDR2 YFSETQ. The CDR3 length is 15 residues. The germline V and J ends were trimmed by 0 bases and 3 bases, with 9 bases remaining between them. The CDR3 is CASSLVSADTGELFF. The CDR3 nucleotides read TGCGCCAGCAGCTTGGTTAGCGCGGACACCGGGGAGCTGTTTTTT. The whole variable domain, filled in from reference TRBV5-1 and TRBJ2-2, reads KAGVTQTPRYLIKTRGQQVTLSCSPISGHRSVSWYQQTPGQGLQFLFEYFSETQRNKGNFPGRFSGRQFSNSRSEMNVSTLELGDSALYLCASSLVSADTGELFFGEGSRLTVL.

This chain connects TRBV7-2 to TRBJ1-2; no clear D. The CDR3 consists of 13 residues. Trimming shortened V by 5 bases and J by 7 bases, and 14 bases separated the two germline ends. Germline V CDR1 and CDR2: SGHTA, FQGNSA. CDR3 nucleotide sequence: TGTGCCAGCAGCCCCCGGCAGGTGGGTGGCTACACCTTC. This gives the protein CASSPRQVGGYTF.

This chain joins TRBV7-2 and TRBJ2-1; 7 bases fit TRBD2. CDR3 size: 16 residues. Germline CDR1 and CDR2: SGHTA and FQGNSA. The trim removed 2 bases at V and 0 bases at J, leaving 4 bases unmatched. CDR3 nucleotide sequence: TGTGCCAGCAGCTTAAGCGGGACCAACTCCTACAATGAGCAGTTCTTC. It translates to CASSLSGTNSYNEQFF. Together with reference TRBV7-2 and TRBJ2-1, the CDR3 gives the full variable domain: GAGVSQSPSNKVTEKGKDVELRCDPISGHTALYWYRQSLGQGLEFLIYFQGNSAPDKSGLPSDRFSAERTGGSVSTLTIQRTQQEDSAVYLCASSLSGTNSYNEQFFGPGTRLTVL.

The chain is built from TRBV4-3 and TRBJ2-2; D is unresolved. Trimming stripped 2 bases from V and 0 bases from J, with 7 bases between. The germline gives CDR1 LGHNA, CDR2 YSLEER. The CDR3 is 15 amino acids. The CDR3 region has the DNA TGCGCCAGCAGCCAACTAAGTGCGAACACCGGGGAGCTGTTTTTT. It codes for CASSQLSANTGELFF.

The V call is TRBV7-2, the J call TRBJ1-5; the D is unclear. CDR1 is SGHTA, CDR2 FQGNSA, per germline. With 3 bases removed from V and 4 bases from J, the gap between germline ends came to 10 bases. This CDR3 is 14 amino acids long. In DNA form, the CDR3 reads TGTGCCAGCAGCTTGGTGAGCGGTAATCAGCCCCAGCATTTT. Its protein is CASSLVSGNQPQHF. The complete variable domain, with remaining parts taken from reference TRBV7-2 and TRBJ1-5, reads GAGVSQSPSNKVTEKGKDVELRCDPISGHTALYWYRQSLGQGLEFLIYFQGNSAPDKSGLPSDRFSAERTGGSVSTLTIQRTQQEDSAVYLCASSLVSGNQPQHFGDGTRLSIL.

This chain links TRBV19 with TRBJ2-6, with D unresolved. Germline V CDR1 and CDR2: LNHDA, SQIVND (reference sequence). The CDR3 runs 17 residues. V shed 4 bases and J shed 0 bases, with 13 bases lying between them. The CDR3 DNA reads as TGTGCCAGTAGTACCCGGACGGCGAACTCTGGGGCCAACGTCCTGACTTTC. It codes for CASSTRTANSGANVLTF.

The rearrangement joins TRBV7-9 to TRBJ2-3; D possibly uses TRBD1 or TRBD2 (7 bases each). CDR3 size: 17 residues. Germline V CDR1 and CDR2: SEHNR, FQNEAQ (reference sequence). The V and J ends lost 3 bases and 0 bases respectively, with 16 bases between them. This CDR3 is CASSLRRGDRSTDTQYF. The CDR3 DNA sequence: TGTGCCAGCAGCTTGAGACGGGGGGACAGAAGCACAGATACGCAGTATTTT. Filled out from reference TRBV7-9 and TRBJ2-3, the complete variable domain reads DTGVSQNPRHKITKRGQNVTFRCDPISEHNRLYWYRQTLGQGPEFLTYFQNEAQLEKSRLLSDRFSAERPKGSFSTLEIQRTEQGDSAMYLCASSLRRGDRSTDTQYFGPGTRLTVL.

This chain uses TRBV18 with TRBJ2-1; 7 positions match TRBD1. Trimming cost V 0 bases and J 4 bases; bases outside gene matches: 0. CDR1 is KGHSH, CDR2 LQKENI, per germline. CDR3 size: 14 residues. The CDR3 protein is CASSPPTGYNEQFF. The CDR3 DNA follows: TGTGCCAGCTCACCACCGACAGGGTACAATGAGCAGTTCTTC.

Regarding this clone: This may be a read error: a much more frequent sequence differs by one nucleotide. Other DNA sequences in the sample encode the same CDR3. The CDR3 sequence: CASLLADVPDTQYF. In nucleotides, the CDR3 is TGTGCCAGCCTGCTAGCAGACGTCCCAGATACGCAGTATTTT. The rearrangement links TRBV6-1 to TRBJ2-3; weak D call: TRBD2 (5 bases). Germline V gene sequence: CDR1 MNHNS, CDR2 SASEGT. V shed 8 bases and J shed 4 bases, with 16 bases lying between them. This CDR3 is 14 amino acids long.

CDR3 sequence (DNA): TGTGCCAGCAGCTTAACTAGCAATCAGCCCCAGCATTTT. Residues: CASSLTSNQPQHF. The chain combines TRBV7-3 with TRBJ1-5; D gene unclear. CDR1 and CDR2 (germline): SGHTA, FQGTGA. There are 13 residues in the CDR3. V gave up 0 bases and J gave up 0 bases, with 0 bases separating them.

The rearrangement joins TRBV7-9 to TRBJ2-1; TRBD1 agrees at 10 bases. The V gene end was trimmed by 4 bases and the J gene end by 12 bases; junction bases not matched to a gene: 9. The CDR3 has 14 amino acids. In germline, CDR1 is SEHNR, CDR2 FQNEAQ (reference sequence). Written as DNA, the CDR3 is TGTGCCAGCAGCTGGGGGGACAGGGGTTTTAGGCAGTTCTTC. Amino acids: CASSWGDRGFRQFF.

The gene calls are TRBV2 and TRBJ1-2; no reliable D call. Germline V gene lookup returns CDR1 SNHLY and CDR2 FYNNEI. There are 12 residues in the CDR3. V dropped 7 bases and J dropped 2 bases, with 8 bases sitting between them. CDR3: CASNRRNYGYTF. The CDR3 DNA reads as TGTGCCAGCAATAGACGGAACTATGGCTACACCTTC.

V gene TRBV30 combines with J gene TRBJ2-7; tentative D call: TRBD2 (5 bases). The germline V and J ends were trimmed by 4 bases and 0 bases, with 22 bases remaining between them. CDR3 length equals 17 residues. Germline V CDR1 and CDR2: GTSNPN, SVGIG (reference sequence). The CDR3 protein is CAWTGKGGTSRSYEQYF. CDR3 bases: TGTGCCTGGACGGGAAAGGGCGGCACGAGTCGCTCCTACGAGCAGTACTTC. The variable domain in full, with the rest retrieved from reference TRBV30 and TRBJ2-7, is SQTIHQWPATLVQPVGSPLSLECTVEGTSNPNLYWYRQAAGRGLQLLFYSVGIGQISSEVPQNLSASRPQDRQFILSSKKLLLSDSGFYLCAWTGKGGTSRSYEQYFGPGTRLTVT.

The V call is TRBV7-3, the J call TRBJ2-7, with D perhaps TRBD1 (5 bases). Per the germline V gene, CDR1 is SGHTA and CDR2 is FQGTGA. Between the trimmed V and J ends, which lost 6 bases and 4 bases, there was a span of 22 bases. This CDR3 is 16 amino acids long. The CDR3 here is CASSSFGRVLPYEQYF. For the CDR3, the DNA is TGTGCCAGCAGTTCATTCGGCAGGGTACTACCGTACGAGCAGTACTTC.